Presented here are 4 T cell receptor beta chains from one specimen sequenced in a study of tumor-infiltrating lymphocytes in primary liver carcinoma. Germline DNA was also extracted, and blood RNA derived from unsorted whole blood. TCR beta cDNA came from around 0.5 ug total RNA, primed with a constant-region primer. ARM-PCR, slightly modified, supplied the TCR beta libraries through three nested multiplex PCR rounds. Forward primers for TRBV1-TRBV30 and a C-beta reverse primer served the first two PCR rounds, at around 11 cycles each. A single record per CDR3 protein comes from TCRdb applying MiXCR to the multiplex PCR reads. The repertoire holds about 320,000 distinct CDR3 sequences, with 65% as singletons. Input material: peripheral blood. These TCRs come from a man aged 35 to 55 with primary liver carcinoma and hepatitis B virus infection.

This clonotype is a singleton in its sample. The J gene is TRBJ1-5, the V gene TRBV4-2, with TRBD2 identical over 7 bases. The J call may be mistaken, given a closer DNA end match to TRBJ2-3. CDR3 length: 17 amino acids. CDR1 is LGHNA, CDR2 YNFKEQ, per germline. CDR3 sequence: CASSQDERRQGGQSQYF. In DNA form, the CDR3 reads TGTGCCAGCAGCCAGGATGAAAGGCGCCAGGGAGGGCAGTCCCAGTATTTT.

In the case of this clonotype: This may arise from a read error, as a much more abundant clone is one base away. The chain links TRBV29-1 to TRBJ1-2; TRBD1 might be the D (5 bases). CDR1 SQVTM and CDR2 ANQGSEA come from the germline V gene. The CDR3 has 13 residues. Trimming removed 5 bases from V and 1 base from J, with 11 bases in between. CDR3 sequence (DNA): TGCAGCGTTAAGGACACCATTAACTATGGCTACACCTTC. This gives the protein CSVKDTINYGYTF.

In the case of this clonotype: With a much larger clone just one base away, this may be a read error. The rearrangement joins TRBV12-3 or TRBV12-4 to TRBJ2-7, with D unclear. CDR3 length: 11 residues. The CDR3 reads CASSLRYEHYF. CDR3 in DNA: TGTGCCAGCAGTTTACGCTACGAGCATTACTTC.

Concerning this clonotype itself: It may be a read error: a sequence one base away is much more abundant. This chain connects TRBV6-2 or TRBV6-3 to TRBJ2-3, with D possibly TRBD2 on 5 matching bases. Germline loops: CDR1 MNHEY, CDR2 SVGEGT. The CDR3 length is 15 residues. CDR3 protein: CPSSPTTVGADTQYF. As DNA, the CDR3 is TGTCCCAGCAGCCCGACTACTGTGGGAGCAGATACGCAGTATTTT.